This T cell receptor (beta chain) was obtained from a study of CD8 T cells in ankylosing spondylitis. TCRdb called the 5' RACE reads again in MiXCR, with one record for every CDR3 protein. The sample has 350,000 or so distinct CDR3 sequences, around a tenth seen once. At least ten counts were recorded for this clonotype. Looked up from germline, CDR1 is MDHEN and CDR2 is SYDVKM. The ends lost 4 bases at V and 6 bases at J; junction bases unmatched: 0. The CDR3 sequence is 14 residues long. This receptor was identified in a female donor with ankylosing spondylitis or in good health (not recorded which). Sequenced material: blood, either unsorted or a sorted T cell fraction (not recorded which). The genes are TRBV28 and TRBJ2-3; 14 bases are a match to TRBD2. CDR3 region: CASSWTSGGDTQYF. The CDR3 region has the DNA TGTGCCAGCAGTTGGACTAGCGGGGGGGATACGCAGTATTTT.